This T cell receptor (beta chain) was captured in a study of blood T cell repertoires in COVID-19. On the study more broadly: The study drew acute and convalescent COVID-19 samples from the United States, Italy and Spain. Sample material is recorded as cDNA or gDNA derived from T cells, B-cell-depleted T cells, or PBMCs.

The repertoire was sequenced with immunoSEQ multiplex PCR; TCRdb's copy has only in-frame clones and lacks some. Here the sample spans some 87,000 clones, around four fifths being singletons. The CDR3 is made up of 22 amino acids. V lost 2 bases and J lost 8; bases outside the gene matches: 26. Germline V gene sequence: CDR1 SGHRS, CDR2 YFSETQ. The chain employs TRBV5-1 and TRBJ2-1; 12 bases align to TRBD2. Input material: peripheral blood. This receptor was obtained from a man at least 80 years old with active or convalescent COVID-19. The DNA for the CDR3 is TGCGCCAGCAGCTTTTCGACAGATTTGCAGCTAGCGGGAGGGCCGAGGTCATATGAGCAGTTCTTC. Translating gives CASSFSTDLQLAGGPRSYEQFF.